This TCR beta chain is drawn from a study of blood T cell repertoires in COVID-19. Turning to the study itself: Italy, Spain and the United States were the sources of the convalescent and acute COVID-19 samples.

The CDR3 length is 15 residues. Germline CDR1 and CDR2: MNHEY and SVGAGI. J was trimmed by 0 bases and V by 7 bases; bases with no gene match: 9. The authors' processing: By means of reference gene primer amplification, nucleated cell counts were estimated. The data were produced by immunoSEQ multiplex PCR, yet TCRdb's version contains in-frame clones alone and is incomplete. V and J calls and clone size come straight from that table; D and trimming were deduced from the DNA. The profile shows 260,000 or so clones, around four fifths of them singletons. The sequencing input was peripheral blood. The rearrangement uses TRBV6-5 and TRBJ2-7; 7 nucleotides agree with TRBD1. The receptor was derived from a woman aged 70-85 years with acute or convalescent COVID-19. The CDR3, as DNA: TGTGCCAGCACTTTGACAGGGTTTAGCTCCTACGAGCAGTACTTC. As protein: CASTLTGFSSYEQYF.